This T cell receptor (beta chain) originates from a study of regulatory T cells in long-lasting Graves disease. Study-level points and caveats: The work looked only at peripheral blood and did not look at thyroid tissue. For persistent Graves' patients, TCR diversity was lower than for newly diagnosed ones.

According to the study, TCR beta libraries were built with iRepertoire HTBI primers and CDR3-region Arm-PCR. TCRdb analysed the multiplex PCR reads with MiXCR anew, one entry per CDR3 protein. This sample has 350,000 to 500,000 distinct CDR3 sequences, with roughly a fifth found just once. Ten or more counts support this clonotype. Its antigen is undetermined. The sample's time point: persistent/refractory GD, antithyroid drugs over 5 years with positive TRAb. PBMC-extracted RNA yielded the TCR library. The source was peripheral blood mononuclear cells (PBMCs), collected when the disease was refractory, from a patient treated with antithyroid drugs. The clonotype was recovered from a female donor with Graves disease.

The CDR3 sequence: CASRGLLEAFF. The DNA of the CDR3 is TGTGCCAGCAGGGGGCTTCTTGAAGCTTTCTTT. This chain joins TRBV2 and TRBJ1-1; D is possibly TRBD1 (5 bases). The CDR3 has 11 residues. Per germline, CDR1 SNHLY and CDR2 FYNNEI. Trimming left V 6 bases short and J 7 bases short, with 9 bases between.